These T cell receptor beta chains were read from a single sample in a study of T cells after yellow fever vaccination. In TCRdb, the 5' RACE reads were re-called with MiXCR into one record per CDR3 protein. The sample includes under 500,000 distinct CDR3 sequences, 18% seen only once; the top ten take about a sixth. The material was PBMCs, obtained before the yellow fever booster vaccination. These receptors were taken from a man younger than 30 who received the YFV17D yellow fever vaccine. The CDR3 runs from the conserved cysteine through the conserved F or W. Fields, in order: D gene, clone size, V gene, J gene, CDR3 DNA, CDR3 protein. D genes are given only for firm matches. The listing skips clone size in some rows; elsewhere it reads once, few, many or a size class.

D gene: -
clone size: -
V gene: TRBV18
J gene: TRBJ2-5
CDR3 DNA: TGTGCCAGCTCACCACAGGCGACGGCGGGGACCCAGTACTTC
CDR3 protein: CASSPQATAGTQYF

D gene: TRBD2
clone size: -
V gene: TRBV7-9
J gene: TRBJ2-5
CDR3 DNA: TGTGCCAGCAGCTTATCGGGACTAGCGGGGGGCAACCAAGAGACCCAGTACTTC
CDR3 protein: CASSLSGLAGGNQETQYF

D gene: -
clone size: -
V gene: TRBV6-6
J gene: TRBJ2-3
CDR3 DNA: TGTGCCATCGGGACCGTGGGAGATACGCAGTATTTT
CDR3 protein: CAIGTVGDTQYF

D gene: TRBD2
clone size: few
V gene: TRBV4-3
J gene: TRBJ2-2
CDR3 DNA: TGCGCCAGCAGCCAAGATCTAAGCGCTAGCGGGGGGTCGAACACCGGGGAGCTGTTTTTT
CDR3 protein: CASSQDLSASGGSNTGELFF

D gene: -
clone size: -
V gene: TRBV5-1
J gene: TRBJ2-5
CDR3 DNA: TGCGCCAGCAGCCAGGGACACAGCCAAGAGACCCAGTACTTC
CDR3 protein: CASSQGHSQETQYF

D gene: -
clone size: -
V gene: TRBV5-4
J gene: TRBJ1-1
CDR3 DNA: TGTGCCAGCAGCTTGCCCTGGGGGAACACTGAAGCTTTCTTT
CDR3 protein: CASSLPWGNTEAFF

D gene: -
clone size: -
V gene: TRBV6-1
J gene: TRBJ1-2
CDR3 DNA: TGTGCCAGCAGTGACTACGGTCCTAACTATGGCTACACCTTC
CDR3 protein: CASSDYGPNYGYTF

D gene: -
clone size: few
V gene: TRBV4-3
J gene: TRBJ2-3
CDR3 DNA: TGCGCCAGCAGCCCCCGGGAAACGAGCACAGATACGCAGTATTTT
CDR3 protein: CASSPRETSTDTQYF

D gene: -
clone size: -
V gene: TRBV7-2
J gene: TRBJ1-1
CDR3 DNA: TGTGCCAGCAGCTTAGTGGCCGGGATGGGCACTGAAGCTTTCTTT
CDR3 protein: CASSLVAGMGTEAFF

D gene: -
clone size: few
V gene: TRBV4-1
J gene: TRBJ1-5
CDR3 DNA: TGCGCCAGCAGCCACACGGGGGGGCCCCAGCATTTT
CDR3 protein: CASSHTGGPQHF

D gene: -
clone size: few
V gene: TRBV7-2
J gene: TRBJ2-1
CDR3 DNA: TGTGCCAGCAGCTTCTTATCGGGGTCCAATGAGCAGTTCTTC
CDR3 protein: CASSFLSGSNEQFF

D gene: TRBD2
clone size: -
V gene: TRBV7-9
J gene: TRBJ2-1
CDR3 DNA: TGTGCCAGCAGCTTGGGCCTAGCGGGGGGACGACATCCCCATGAGCAGTTCTTC
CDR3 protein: CASSLGLAGGRHPHEQFF

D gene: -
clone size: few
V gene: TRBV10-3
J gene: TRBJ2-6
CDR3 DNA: TGTGCCATCAGGGCCTTCGGGGCTGGGGCCAACGTCCTGACTTTC
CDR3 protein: CAIRAFGAGANVLTF

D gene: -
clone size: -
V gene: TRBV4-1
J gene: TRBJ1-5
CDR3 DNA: TGCGCCAGCAGCCAAAGGGTGGAGAGGCCCCAGCATTTT
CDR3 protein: CASSQRVERPQHF

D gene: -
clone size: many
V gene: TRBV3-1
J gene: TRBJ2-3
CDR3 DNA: TGTGCCAGCAGCCAAGTGGCGGGGAGACCCACAGATACGCAGTATTTT
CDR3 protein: CASSQVAGRPTDTQYF

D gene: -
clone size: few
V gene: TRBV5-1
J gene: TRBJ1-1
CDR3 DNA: TGCGCCAGCAGCCCGCGGGGCCAGGACACTGAAGCTTTCTTT
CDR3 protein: CASSPRGQDTEAFF

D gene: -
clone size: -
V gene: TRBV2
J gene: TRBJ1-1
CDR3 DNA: TGTGCCAGCTCGTTAACTTATATGAACACTGAAGCTTTCTTT
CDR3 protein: CASSLTYMNTEAFF

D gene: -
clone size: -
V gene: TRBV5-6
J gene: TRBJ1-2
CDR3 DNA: TGTGCCAGCAGCTTCCTTACACAGGGCTTAAACTATGGCTACACCTTC
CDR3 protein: CASSFLTQGLNYGYTF

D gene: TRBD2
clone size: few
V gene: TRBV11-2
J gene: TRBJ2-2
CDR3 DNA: TGTGCCAGCAGCCCCCGGGGTGGACTAGCGGGGGGCACCGGGGAGCTGTTTTTT
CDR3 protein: CASSPRGGLAGGTGELFF

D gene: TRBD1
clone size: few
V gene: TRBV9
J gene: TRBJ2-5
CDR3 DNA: TGTGCCAGCAGCTTAGGCGACAGGGGGCCTTGGGAGACCCAGTACTTC
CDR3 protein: CASSLGDRGPWETQYF

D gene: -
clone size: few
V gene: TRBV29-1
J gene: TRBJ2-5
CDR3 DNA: TGCAGCGGGAAGACAGGAGGAGAGACCCAGTACTTC
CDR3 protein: CSGKTGGETQYF

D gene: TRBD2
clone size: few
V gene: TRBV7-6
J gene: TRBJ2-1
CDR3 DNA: TGTGCCAGCAGCTTAGTGGCTAGCGGGGGGGCCTACAATGAGCAGTTCTTC
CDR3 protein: CASSLVASGGAYNEQFF

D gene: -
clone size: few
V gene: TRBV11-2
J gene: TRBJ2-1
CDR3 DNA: TGTGCCAGCAGCTTAGGGAGTGGGGGGGCCTATGAGCAGTTCTTC
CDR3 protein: CASSLGSGGAYEQFF

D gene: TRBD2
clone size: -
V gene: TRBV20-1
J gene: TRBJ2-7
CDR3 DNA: TGCAGTGCTAGTTCTAGCGGGGGGGCCGCGTACTTC
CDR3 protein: CSASSSGGAAYF

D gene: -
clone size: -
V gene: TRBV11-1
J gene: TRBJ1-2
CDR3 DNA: TGTGCCAGCAGCCTAACCACGCGGATGGAACAGGAAGGCTATGGCTACACCTTC
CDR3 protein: CASSLTTRMEQEGYGYTF

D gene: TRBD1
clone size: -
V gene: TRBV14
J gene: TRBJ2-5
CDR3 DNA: TGTGCCAGCAGCCCCTGGGACAGGGGGAAAGAGACCCAGTACTTC
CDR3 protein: CASSPWDRGKETQYF

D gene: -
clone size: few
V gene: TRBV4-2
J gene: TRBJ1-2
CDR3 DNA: TGTGCCAGCAGCCAAGAAAGCGGGGGCAGCTATGGCTACACCTTC
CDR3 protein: CASSQESGGSYGYTF

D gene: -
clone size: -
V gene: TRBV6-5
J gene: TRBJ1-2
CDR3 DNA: TGTGCCAGCAGTCCCGAGGGCGATTATGGCTACACCTTC
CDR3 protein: CASSPEGDYGYTF

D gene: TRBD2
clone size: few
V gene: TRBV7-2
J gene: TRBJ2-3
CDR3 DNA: TGTGCCAGCAGCTTACAGAGCGGGGGGTATACCACAGATACGCAGTATTTT
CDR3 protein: CASSLQSGGYTTDTQYF

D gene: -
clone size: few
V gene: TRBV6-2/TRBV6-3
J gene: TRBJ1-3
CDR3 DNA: TGTGCCAGCACTGGACGCTCGGGGTCCCACTCTGGAAACACCATATATTTT
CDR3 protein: CASTGRSGSHSGNTIYF

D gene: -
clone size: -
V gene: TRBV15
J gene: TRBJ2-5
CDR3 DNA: TGTGCCACCAGCAGGGACCAGGAGGAGACCCAGTACTTC
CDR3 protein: CATSRDQEETQYF

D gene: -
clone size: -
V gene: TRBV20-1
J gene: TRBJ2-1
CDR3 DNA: TGCAGTGCCCGTGACAGCGTGGGATCCTACAATGAGCAGTTCTTC
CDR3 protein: CSARDSVGSYNEQFF

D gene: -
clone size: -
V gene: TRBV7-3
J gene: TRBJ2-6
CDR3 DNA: TGTGCCAGTGGGGCGGTCCTCCTCTCTGGGGCCAACGTCCTGACTTTC
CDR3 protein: CASGAVLLSGANVLTF

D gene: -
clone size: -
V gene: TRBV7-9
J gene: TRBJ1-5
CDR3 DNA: TGTGCCAGCAGCTTAGGTGGAACTAATACACGGCCCCAGCATTTT
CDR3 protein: CASSLGGTNTRPQHF

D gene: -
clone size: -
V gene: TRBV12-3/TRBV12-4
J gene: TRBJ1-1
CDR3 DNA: TGTGCCAGCAGTTCCAGGGGTTTCACTGAAGCTTTCTTT
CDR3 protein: CASSSRGFTEAFF

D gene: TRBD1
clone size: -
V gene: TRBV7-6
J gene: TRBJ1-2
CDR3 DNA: TGTGCCAGCAGCTCCGGGACAGGCCTCTATGGCTACACCTTC
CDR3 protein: CASSSGTGLYGYTF

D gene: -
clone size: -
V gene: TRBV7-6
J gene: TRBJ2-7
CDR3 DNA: TGTGCCAGCAGCTTAGTGGTAGGGGGTCCGGGCGAGCAGTACTTC
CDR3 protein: CASSLVVGGPGEQYF

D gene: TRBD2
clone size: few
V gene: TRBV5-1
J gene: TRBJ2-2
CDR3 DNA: TGCGCCAGCAGCTTGGATATTAGCGGGGGGACCGGGGAGCTGTTTTTT
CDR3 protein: CASSLDISGGTGELFF

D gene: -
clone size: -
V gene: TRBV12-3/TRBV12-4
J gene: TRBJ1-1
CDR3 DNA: TGTGCCAGCAATCCGGGGAAAGGTGCTTACACTGAAGCTTTCTTT
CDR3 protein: CASNPGKGAYTEAFF

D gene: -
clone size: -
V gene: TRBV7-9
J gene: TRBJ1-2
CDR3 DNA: TGTGCCAGCAGCTTATTCACAGTCCCGCTCTATGGCTACACCTTC
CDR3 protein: CASSLFTVPLYGYTF

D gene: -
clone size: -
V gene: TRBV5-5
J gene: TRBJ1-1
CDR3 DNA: TGTGCCAGCACTGGCGGGAACACTGAAGCTTTCTTT
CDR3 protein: CASTGGNTEAFF

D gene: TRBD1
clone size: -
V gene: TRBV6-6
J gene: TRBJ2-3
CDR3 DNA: TGTGCCAGCACCCACCCCAATCGATACAGGGGGTCGGTAGATACGCAGTATTTT
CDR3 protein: CASTHPNRYRGSVDTQYF

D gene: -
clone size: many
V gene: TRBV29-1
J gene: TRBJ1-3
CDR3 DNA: TGCAGCGTAAACCAGGGAAACACCATATATTTT
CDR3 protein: CSVNQGNTIYF

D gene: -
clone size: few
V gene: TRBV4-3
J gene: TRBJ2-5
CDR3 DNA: TGCGCCAGCAGCCAAGATGACAGCAGGGCAAAGACCCAGTACTTC
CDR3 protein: CASSQDDSRAKTQYF

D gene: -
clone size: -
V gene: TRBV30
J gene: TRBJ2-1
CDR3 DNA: TGTGCCACCGGACACGGGCCCTACAATGAGCAGTTCTTC
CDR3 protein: CATGHGPYNEQFF

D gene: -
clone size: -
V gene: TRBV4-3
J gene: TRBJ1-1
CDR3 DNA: TGCGCCAGCAGCCAGGACACGGTTCCCACTGAAGCTTTCTTT
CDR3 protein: CASSQDTVPTEAFF

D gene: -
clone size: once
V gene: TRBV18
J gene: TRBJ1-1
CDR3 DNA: TGTGCCAGCTCACCCCCGGGACTTCCGAACACTGAAGCTTTCTTT
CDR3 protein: CASSPPGLPNTEAFF

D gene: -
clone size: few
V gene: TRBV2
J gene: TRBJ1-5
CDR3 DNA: TGTGCCAGCTCGGGCAGCTATAGCAATCAGCCCCAGCATTTT
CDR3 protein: CASSGSYSNQPQHF

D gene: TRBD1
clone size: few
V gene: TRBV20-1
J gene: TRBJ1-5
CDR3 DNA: TGCAGTGCTTCCCCCGGGACAGGGGGACATCAGCCCCAGCATTTT
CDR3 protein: CSASPGTGGHQPQHF

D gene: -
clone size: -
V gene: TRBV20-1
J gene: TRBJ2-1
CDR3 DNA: TGCAGTGGTCTTCAGGGGGGGGCTTACAATGAGCAGTTCTTC
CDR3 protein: CSGLQGGAYNEQFF

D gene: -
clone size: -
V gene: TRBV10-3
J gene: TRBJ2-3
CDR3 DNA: TGTGCCATCAGTGAACAGGACACAGATACGCAGTATTTT
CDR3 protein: CAISEQDTDTQYF